This T cell receptor (beta chain) is drawn from a study of graft-versus-host responses after intestinal transplantation. The overall study: After anti-thymocyte globulin induction, recipients took tacrolimus and steroids for around three years. Study results and limitations: GvH clones surfaced in recipient marrow, some emerging earlier in ileum or blood.

Remarks on this clone: The antigen remains unidentified.

Assay: immunoSEQ multiplex PCR; the TCRdb copy retains only in-frame clones and omits some. The repertoire holds roughly 100,000 clones, with approximately 94% as singletons. Germline V gene data show CDR1 as MRHNA and CDR2 as SNTAGT. Between the trimmed V and J ends, which lost 5 bases and 10 bases, there was a span of 5 bases. CDR3 length: 9 residues. Source: unstimulated CD8+ T cells sorted from spleen or lymph node cells, taken before intestinal transplant. The TCR originated in a human donor who received an intestinal transplant. The chain links TRBV6-4 to TRBJ1-1; D gene unclear. As DNA, the CDR3 is TGTGCCAGCAGTCTCCGAGCTTTCTTT. It specifies CASSLRAFF.